These 22 T cell receptor beta chains originate from one sample sequenced in a study of T cells after somatic rescue of genetic block. Data came from immunoSEQ multiplex PCR; TCRdb stores just in-frame clones and leaves some out. The sample lists approximately 11,000 clones, 78% seen once, with 6.5% to 8.5% in the top ten. Sequencing used peripheral blood mononuclear cells (PBMCs). These receptors all stem from a boy younger than 18.

The V gene is TRBV7-9, the J gene TRBJ1-2, with D perhaps matching TRBD1 (6 bases). Germline values: CDR1 SEHNR, CDR2 FQNEAQ (reference sequence). This CDR3 has 13 residues. Trimming shortened V by 5 bases and J by 3 bases, and 10 bases separated the two germline ends. The CDR3 region has the DNA TGTGCCAGCAGCCTAGGACAGTACTATGGCTACACCTTC. Translation: CASSLGQYYGYTF.

The chain combines TRBV7-2 with TRBJ2-2; TRBD2 agrees at 9 bases. After removal of 2 bases from V and 1 base from J, the junction contained 2 bases not matched to a gene. From germline, CDR1 is SGHTA and CDR2 FQGNSA. The CDR3 loop spans 16 amino acids. The CDR3 bases are TGTGCCAGCAGCTTAAAAGCGGGAGGGAACACCGGGGAGCTGTTTTTT. Its translation: CASSLKAGGNTGELFF.

The chain recombines TRBV7-9 with TRBJ2-3, with D hard to call. V was shortened by 2 bases and J by 6 bases, with 6 bases between the two germline ends. Germline V gene data show CDR1 as SEHNR and CDR2 as FQNEAQ (reference sequence). The CDR3 runs to 12 residues. CDR3 sequence reads: CASSLPADTQYF. DNA for the CDR3: TGTGCCAGCAGCTTACCCGCGGATACGCAGTATTTT. Based on the CDR3 plus reference TRBV7-9 and TRBJ2-3, the full variable domain is DTGVSQNPRHKITKRGQNVTFRCDPISEHNRLYWYRQTLGQGPEFLTYFQNEAQLEKSRLLSDRFSAERPKGSFSTLEIQRTEQGDSAMYLCASSLPADTQYFGPGTRLTVL.

This chain joins TRBV5-1 and TRBJ2-5; TRBD1 is a possible D gene (5 bases). CDR3 length: 18 residues. Germline CDR1 reads SGHRS; CDR2 reads YFSETQ. The V end was cut by 2 bases, the J end by 3 bases, with 23 bases between. The CDR3 sequence: CASSFGGVGMAREETQYF. The CDR3, as DNA: TGCGCCAGCAGCTTCGGTGGTGTGGGAATGGCCAGGGAAGAGACCCAGTACTTC.

This chain joins TRBV28 and TRBJ2-2; 7 bases match TRBD2. After removal of 6 bases from V and 6 bases from J, the junction contained 7 bases not matched to a gene. Germline V lookup: CDR1 MDHEN, CDR2 SYDVKM. The CDR3 runs to 14 residues. CDR3 residues: CASSPRLAAGELFF. CDR3 sequence (DNA): TGTGCCAGCAGCCCAAGACTAGCTGCCGGGGAGCTGTTTTTT.

As regards this clone: This sample includes further DNA sequences coding for the same CDR3. The V gene is TRBV11-2, the J gene TRBJ2-5; D is ambiguous. The CDR3 is 13 residues long. Germline V CDR1 and CDR2: SGHAT, FQNNGV. V shed 1 base and J shed 5 bases, with 8 bases lying between them. In nucleotides, the CDR3 is TGTGCCAGCAGCTTAGCTCCTCCCGAGACCCAGTACTTC. This encodes CASSLAPPETQYF.

The chain couples TRBV5-1 to TRBJ2-5; possibly TRBD1 for D (6 bases). This CDR3 contains 14 residues. With 0 bases removed from V and 4 bases from J, the gap between germline ends came to 10 bases. CDR1 and CDR2 from the germline V gene are SGHRS and YFSETQ. CDR3 in amino acids: CASSLATGLETQYF. CDR3 sequence (DNA): TGCGCCAGCAGCTTGGCAACAGGGTTAGAGACCCAGTACTTC.

The chain carries TRBV5-1 and TRBJ1-2, with D unresolved. Germline V CDR1 and CDR2: SGHRS, YFSETQ. The CDR3 is 13 residues long. Trimming stripped 2 bases from V and 7 bases from J, with 12 bases between. The CDR3 loop reads CASSLNIGGGYTF. The CDR3 DNA is TGCGCCAGCAGCTTAAACATAGGCGGTGGCTACACCTTC.

The chain couples TRBV19 to TRBJ1-1; D is uncertain. The germline V gene has CDR1 LNHDA and CDR2 SQIVND (reference sequence). The CDR3 is 13 residues long. V lost 4 bases, J lost 5 bases, and 11 bases lay in between. For the CDR3, the DNA is TGTGCCAGTAGTAACCTGCATGGTACTGAAGCTTTCTTT. Its translation is CASSNLHGTEAFF. The full variable domain, its missing parts supplied by reference TRBV19 and TRBJ1-1, is DGGITQSPKYLFRKEGQNVTLSCEQNLNHDAMYWYRQDPGQGLRLIYYSQIVNDFQKGDIAEGYSVSREKKESFPLTVTSAQKNPTAFYLCASSNLHGTEAFFGQGTRLTVV.

The rearrangement uses TRBV11-2 and TRBJ1-1; D may be TRBD1 (6 bases). Trimming pared 5 bases from V and 6 bases from J, leaving 25 bases between. CDR1 and CDR2 from the germline V gene are SGHAT and FQNNGV. This CDR3 spans 17 amino acids. The DNA for the CDR3 is TGTGCCAGCAGCCTTAGACAGGTCGACAACCTAATATCTGAAGCTTTCTTT. Protein sequence: CASSLRQVDNLISEAFF.

J is TRBJ2-2 and V is TRBV11-1, with D unclear. In germline, CDR1 is SGHAT, CDR2 FQDESV (reference sequence). This CDR3 has 17 amino acids. V lost 5 bases and J lost 2, with 18 bases in between. CDR3 sequence reads: CASSPPVDFDNTGELFF. The CDR3 region has the DNA TGTGCCAGCAGCCCCCCCGTCGACTTTGACAACACCGGGGAGCTGTTTTTT.

The V and J genes are TRBV9 and TRBJ2-7; D might be TRBD2 (6 bases). With 0 bases removed from V and 1 base from J, the gap between germline ends came to 14 bases. The CDR3 has 16 residues. Germline CDR1 is SGDLS and CDR2 is YYNGEE. CDR3: CASSVGGGSGSYEQYF. The CDR3 DNA follows: TGTGCCAGCAGCGTAGGAGGAGGGTCGGGATCCTACGAGCAGTACTTC.

This chain connects TRBV5-1 to TRBJ2-1; D is unclear. There are 11 residues in the CDR3. CDR1 and CDR2 from the germline V gene are SGHRS and YFSETQ. The V gene lost 2 bases and the J gene lost 10 bases, with 7 bases spanning the gap. The CDR3 loop reads CASSFRQEQFF. CDR3 coding DNA: TGCGCCAGCAGCTTTAGGCAGGAGCAGTTCTTC. Using reference TRBV5-1 and TRBJ2-1 for the parts outside the CDR3, the full variable domain is KAGVTQTPRYLIKTRGQQVTLSCSPISGHRSVSWYQQTPGQGLQFLFEYFSETQRNKGNFPGRFSGRQFSNSRSEMNVSTLELGDSALYLCASSFRQEQFFGPGTRLTVL.

This clone was observed a few times. The V gene is TRBV5-1, the J gene TRBJ2-3, with D perhaps being TRBD1 or TRBD2 (5 bases each). V was shortened by 4 bases and J by 1 base, with 13 bases between the two germline ends. Germline lookup yields CDR1 SGHRS and CDR2 YFSETQ. The CDR3 spans 15 residues. In nucleotides, the CDR3 is TGCGCCAGCAGCGACCCATTGGGGGGCACAGATACGCAGTATTTT. Protein product: CASSDPLGGTDTQYF.

The table lists this clone with a count of one. The J gene is TRBJ2-7, the V gene TRBV29-1, with 9 bases that match TRBD1. The CDR3 totals 17 residues. The germline V gene has CDR1 SQVTM and CDR2 ANQGSEA. The V gene end was trimmed by 1 base and the J gene end by 5 bases; junction bases not matched to a gene: 15. DNA of the CDR3: TGCAGCGTTGAAGTCCCGCGCCTTTGGACAGGGGCAAACGAGCAGTACTTC. This gives the protein CSVEVPRLWTGANEQYF.

This clone has just one count. The CDR3 DNA reads as TGCGCCAGCAGCTTAGGGACTAGGGGAGTCTCCGGGGAGCTGTTTTTT. Protein: CASSLGTRGVSGELFF. This rearrangement joins TRBV5-1 to TRBJ2-2, with TRBD2 matching over 8 bases. With V trimmed by 2 bases and J by 6 bases, 9 bases remained unmatched. CDR3 length: 16 residues. CDR1 and CDR2 (germline): SGHRS, YFSETQ.

The V gene is TRBV6-9, the J gene TRBJ1-5, with D uncertain. The V gene's germline CDR1 is MNHGY and CDR2 SVAAGI. The CDR3 length is 15 residues. The V gene lost 4 bases and the J gene lost 10 bases, with 20 bases spanning the gap. The CDR3 sequence is CASSSLQQTDDPQHF. In nucleotides, the CDR3 is TGTGCCAGCAGTTCCCTCCAACAGACGGACGATCCCCAGCATTTT.

This CDR3 is CASSLLPGMEQYF. CDR3 DNA sequence: TGTGCCAGCAGCCTCCTGCCCGGGATGGAGCAGTACTTC. The rearrangement joins TRBV11-3 to TRBJ2-7; tentative D call: TRBD2 (5 bases). Germline V gene data show CDR1 as SGHNT and CDR2 as YENEEA. This CDR3 contains 13 residues. The V end was cut by 5 bases, the J end by 7 bases, with 15 bases between.

CDR3 nucleotides: TGTGCCAGCAGTTCTACTAGCGTGGAGACCCAGTACTTC. Its protein product is CASSSTSVETQYF. The chain carries TRBV7-3 and TRBJ2-5, with TRBD2 matching 7 bases. Per germline, CDR1 SGHTA and CDR2 FQGTGA. CDR3 length equals 13 residues. Trimming cost V 6 bases and J 5 bases; bases outside gene matches: 6. Variable domain in full (rest from reference TRBV7-3 and TRBJ2-5): GAGVSQTPSNKVTEKGKYVELRCDPISGHTALYWYRQSLGQGPEFLIYFQGTGAADDSGLPNDRFFAVRPEGSVSTLKIQRTERGDSAVYLCASSSTSVETQYFGPGTRLLVL.

The genes are TRBV7-2 and TRBJ1-1, with unresolved D. Per germline, CDR1 SGHTA and CDR2 FQGNSA. Trimming removed 1 base from V and 4 bases from J, with 7 bases in between. The CDR3 loop spans 13 amino acids. In DNA, the CDR3 is TGTGCCAGCAGCTTAGTGTACGGCACTGAAGCTTTCTTT. Translating it yields CASSLVYGTEAFF.

The V and J genes are TRBV4-3 and TRBJ2-7; D perhaps matches TRBD1 (6 bases). The germline V gene has CDR1 LGHNA and CDR2 YSLEER. Trimming took off 1 base at V and 1 base at J, with 11 bases between the two ends. This CDR3 contains 15 residues. CDR3 in amino acids: CASSQVRTGSYEQYF. The CDR3 DNA is TGCGCCAGCAGCCAAGTCCGTACAGGGTCCTACGAGCAGTACTTC.

The chain uses TRBV28 and TRBJ1-5; tentatively, D is TRBD1 (5 bases). Trimming took off 6 bases at V and 1 base at J, with 16 bases between the two ends. The length of the CDR3 is 16 residues. CDR1 MDHEN and CDR2 SYDVKM come from the germline V gene. CDR3 in amino acids: CASSSGDGGSNQPQHF. The CDR3 bases are TGTGCCAGCAGCTCGGGGGACGGGGGGAGCAATCAGCCCCAGCATTTT.